The next 15 T cell receptor beta chains were all read from a single sample in a study of identifying expanded T cells in peripheral blood (dated by TCRdb to between 2018 and 2020). Preparation of the library involved the immunoSEQ multiplex PCR assay. Sourced from immuneACCESS, this table was stored by TCRdb with only in-frame sequences that have V and J called. A share of the clones is absent; for the studies checked, an unresolved V gene accounts for under half, and the remainder has no known explanation. In all, the sample holds 100,000 or so clones, and around 85% of those were seen once. 15% to 20% of the sample rests with the top ten. The sample comprised blood. The receptor source for this set is a person aged 18 to 75 in good health.

CDR3 nucleotides: TGTGCCAGCCGTGCGGGGGACAGCTCCTACGAGCAGTACTTC. It codes for CASRAGDSSYEQYF. V gene TRBV6-6 combines with J gene TRBJ2-7; the D gene could be TRBD1 or TRBD2 (7 bases each). Germline V gene lookup returns CDR1 MNHNY and CDR2 SVGAGI (reference sequence). This CDR3 has 14 residues. With 8 bases removed from V and 0 bases from J, the gap between germline ends came to 14 bases.

V gene TRBV27 combines with J gene TRBJ1-2; maybe TRBD1 (5 bases). Trimming removed 2 bases from V and 8 bases from J, with 21 bases in between. The CDR3 covers 16 residues. Germline loops: CDR1 MNHEY, CDR2 SMNVEV (reference sequence). The CDR3 region has the DNA TGTGCCAGCAGTTTAAGCTGGACGGACACGCGGAGGGGCTACACCTTC. Protein sequence: CASSLSWTDTRRGYTF.

This sequence joins TRBV6-5 and TRBJ1-1, with D tentatively TRBD1 (5 bases). CDR1 MNHEY and CDR2 SVGAGI come from the germline V gene. V gave up 1 base and J gave up 4 bases, with 16 bases separating them. The CDR3 runs 16 residues. CDR3: CASSYFGAPGGTEAFF. As DNA, the CDR3 is TGTGCCAGCAGTTACTTTGGGGCCCCCGGAGGCACTGAAGCTTTCTTT.

The chain carries TRBV7-9 and TRBJ1-2; unclear D gene. The ends were cut back, 2 bases at V and 4 bases at J, with 14 bases in the middle. The CDR3 runs 15 residues. Germline CDR1 reads SEHNR; CDR2 reads FQNEAQ (reference sequence). CDR3: CASSLRYGPSYGYTF. As DNA, the CDR3 is TGTGCCAGCAGCTTAAGGTACGGGCCGAGCTATGGCTACACCTTC. The whole variable domain, remainder taken from reference TRBV7-9 and TRBJ1-2, is DTGVSQNPRHKITKRGQNVTFRCDPISEHNRLYWYRQTLGQGPEFLTYFQNEAQLEKSRLLSDRFSAERPKGSFSTLEIQRTEQGDSAMYLCASSLRYGPSYGYTFGSGTRLTVV.

The V and J genes are TRBV30 and TRBJ2-3; 14 bases match TRBD2. The CDR3 consists of 16 residues. CDR1 and CDR2 from the germline V gene are GTSNPN and SVGIG (reference sequence). The J segment lost 3 bases and the V segment lost 2 bases, leaving 4 bases of the junction unmatched. The CDR3 region is CAWSTWTSGGTDTQYF. The CDR3 DNA reads as TGTGCCTGGAGTACCTGGACTAGCGGGGGGACAGATACGCAGTATTTT. The entire variable domain, with the rest obtained from reference TRBV30 and TRBJ2-3, is as follows: SQTIHQWPATLVQPVGSPLSLECTVEGTSNPNLYWYRQAAGRGLQLLFYSVGIGQISSEVPQNLSASRPQDRQFILSSKKLLLSDSGFYLCAWSTWTSGGTDTQYFGPGTRLTVL.

This rearrangement joins TRBV6-6 to TRBJ2-3, with 9 positions matching TRBD2. Germline lookup yields CDR1 MNHNY and CDR2 SVGAGI (reference sequence). J lost 3 bases, V lost 2 bases, and 3 bases had no gene match. The CDR3 sequence is 15 residues long. In nucleotides, the CDR3 is TGTGCCAGCAGTTACCAAGCGGGGGGAACAGATACGCAGTATTTT. This sequence encodes CASSYQAGGTDTQYF.

The V gene is TRBV18, the J gene TRBJ2-4, with D possibly TRBD2 on 6 matching bases. Per the germline V gene, CDR1 is KGHSH and CDR2 is LQKENI. Deletions cut 2 bases from V and 5 bases from J, with 19 bases between. This CDR3 region has 17 residues. The CDR3, as DNA: TGTGCCAGCTCACCAGGATGGGGGGACGGTGTTGAAAACATTCAGTACTTC. Amino acid sequence: CASSPGWGDGVENIQYF.

This chain uses TRBV6-5 with TRBJ1-2; D gene uncertain. Trimming cost V 4 bases and J 3 bases, with 9 bases left between them. This CDR3 is 13 amino acids long. Germline V CDR1 and CDR2: MNHEY, SVGAGI. CDR3: CASSFSSYYGYTF. The CDR3 coding sequence is TGTGCCAGCAGTTTCTCCAGTTACTATGGCTACACCTTC.

The CDR3 bases are TGTGCCAGCAGCCATGGGGGGGGCCTTCTTGAAAAACTGTTTTTT. Translating it yields CASSHGGGLLEKLFF. The chain is built from TRBV4-2 and TRBJ1-4; D is possibly TRBD1 (6 bases). CDR3 length: 15 amino acids. Per germline, CDR1 LGHNA and CDR2 YNFKEQ. Trimming stripped 3 bases from V and 7 bases from J, with 15 bases between.

The chain links TRBV7-2 to TRBJ2-7; D call uncertain. Germline V lookup: CDR1 SGHTA, CDR2 FQGNSA. Trimming removed 5 bases at V and 0 bases at J, with 11 bases between. CDR3 length equals 14 residues. In nucleotides, the CDR3 is TGTGCCAGCAGCCCGACTGAGAGCTCCTACGAGCAGTACTTC. Translation: CASSPTESSYEQYF. Variable domain in full (rest from reference TRBV7-2 and TRBJ2-7): GAGVSQSPSNKVTEKGKDVELRCDPISGHTALYWYRQSLGQGLEFLIYFQGNSAPDKSGLPSDRFSAERTGGSVSTLTIQRTQQEDSAVYLCASSPTESSYEQYFGPGTRLTVT.

The V and J genes are TRBV7-2 and TRBJ1-3; maybe TRBD1 (6 bases). V was shortened by 5 bases and J by 0 bases, with 11 bases between the two germline ends. The CDR3 runs 15 residues. Looked up from germline, CDR1 is SGHTA and CDR2 is FQGNSA. The CDR3 DNA follows: TGTGCCAGCAGCCTAAACAGGGCCTCTGGAAACACCATATATTTT. Its protein is CASSLNRASGNTIYF.

This clone was detected a few times. The V gene is TRBV6-5, the J gene TRBJ2-7; D possibly corresponds to TRBD1 (6 bases). The V and J ends lost 6 bases and 9 bases respectively, with 15 bases between them. Germline V gene lookup returns CDR1 MNHEY and CDR2 SVGAGI. This CDR3 has 12 amino acids. The chain's CDR3 is CASSPDSDRQYF. As DNA, the CDR3 is TGTGCCAGCAGCCCGGACAGTGATCGGCAGTACTTC.

CDR3 sequence reads: CASSLGHPYEQYF. CDR3 DNA sequence: TGTGCCAGCAGCTTAGGACACCCCTACGAGCAGTACTTC. J is TRBJ2-7 and V is TRBV7-8; D remains ambiguous. CDR1 and CDR2 (germline): SGHVS, FQNEAQ. The CDR3 loop spans 13 amino acids. V was cut by 1 base and J by 2 bases, with 6 bases left in between.

This clone is a singleton in its sample. The chain links TRBV5-6 to TRBJ2-1; D perhaps matches TRBD2 (6 bases). Germline CDR1 reads SGHDT; CDR2 reads YYEEEE. This CDR3 comprises 15 residues. The V end was cut by 4 bases, the J end by 1 base, with 12 bases between. This CDR3 reads CASSLGGTSYNEQFF. In DNA form, the CDR3 reads TGTGCCAGCAGCCTAGGCGGGACTTCCTACAATGAGCAGTTCTTC.

V gene TRBV18 combines with J gene TRBJ1-2; D is ambiguous. Germline V gives CDR1 KGHSH, CDR2 LQKENI. Trimming cost V 3 bases and J 8 bases, with 13 bases left between them. The CDR3 extends over 13 amino acids. The CDR3 DNA reads TGTGCCAGCTCACCCCCTGTCCCTAGCGGCTACACCTTC. This translates into CASSPPVPSGYTF.